One and the same sample provided the 25 T cell receptor beta chains below, sequenced in a study of tumor and adjacent non-tumor tissue in lung cancer. No cell sorting was done before RNA was extracted from the tissue. Three rounds of nested PCR, following a modified ARM-PCR protocol, produced the TCRbeta library. TCRdb called the multiplex PCR reads again in MiXCR, with one record for every CDR3 protein. The sample includes fewer than 85,000 distinct CDR3 sequences, over 75% of them seen just once. The source material was lung tumor tissue. The source is a woman in her forties or fifties with non-small cell lung cancer.

Only a few counts were recorded for this clonotype. A much larger clone lies one base from this, so it may be a read error. This CDR3 reads CVSTPPRGPQHF. CDR3 in DNA: TGTGTCAGCACCCCCCCCAGGGGTCCCCAGCATTTT. The genes are TRBV28 and TRBJ1-5; a possible D gene is TRBD1 (6 bases). Per germline, CDR1 MDHEN and CDR2 SYDVKM. This CDR3 spans 12 amino acids.

About this clonotype itself: Relative to the germline gene, one junction end is altered; a read error may explain this. V and J are TRBV12-3 or TRBV12-4 and TRBJ1-6; D gene uncertain. CDR3 length equals 13 residues. The CDR3 coding sequence is TGTGCCAGCAGGACAAGCCATAATTCACCCCTCCATTTT. Encoded protein: CASRTSHNSPLHF.

This clonotype was detected only a few times. The rearrangement uses TRBV29-1 and TRBJ2-5; TRBD1 matches 7 bases. Germline V gene data show CDR1 as SQVTM and CDR2 as ANQGSEA. The CDR3 runs to 14 residues. CDR3 DNA: TGCAACGGCACAGGGGATGGGGATCTTTGGACCCAGTACTTC. Its translation is CNGTGDGDLWTQYF.

As concerns this clonotype: With a much larger clone just one base away, this may be a read error. The CDR3 region is CASSLEAEDQPQHF. DNA for the CDR3: TGCGCCAGCAGCTTAGAGGCAGAGGACCAGCCCCAGCATTTT. The gene calls are TRBV5-1 and TRBJ1-5; D ambiguous. This CDR3 has 14 residues. V lost 2 bases, J lost 7 bases, and 13 bases lay in between. In germline, CDR1 is SGHRS, CDR2 YFSETQ. The whole variable domain, remainder taken from reference TRBV5-1 and TRBJ1-5, is KAGVTQTPRYLIKTRGQQVTLSCSPISGHRSVSWYQQTPGQGLQFLFEYFSETQRNKGNFPGRFSGRQFSNSRSEMNVSTLELGDSALYLCASSLEAEDQPQHFGDGTRLSIL.

Turning to this clonotype: Just one base apart from a much larger clone, this may be a read error. The CDR3 region has the DNA TGTGCCAACAGGAAAAGTGCCCACAATGAGCAGTTCTTC. Its translation is CANRKSAHNEQFF. The chain couples TRBV28 to TRBJ2-1; the D gene is possibly TRBD1 (5 bases). Trimming removed 10 bases at V and 5 bases at J, with 15 bases between. The CDR3 has 13 amino acids. Germline V CDR1 and CDR2: MDHEN, SYDVKM.

About this clonotype itself: Since a much larger clone is just one base distant, this may be a read error. The chain has TRBV7-9 and TRBJ2-3; TRBD1 is a possible D gene (6 bases). Germline-derived CDR1 and CDR2 are SEHNR and FQNEAQ (reference sequence). The CDR3 covers 15 residues. The CDR3 DNA is TGTGCCAACAGCTTAGGACAGTTCCCCACAGATACGCAGTATTTT. Translation gives CANSLGQFPTDTQYF.

A note on this clonotype: The junction differs from germline at one of its ends, possibly a read error. The J gene is TRBJ2-3, the V gene TRBV5-5, with a possible D match to TRBD2 (7 bases). Germline V gene lookup returns CDR1 SGHKS and CDR2 YYEKEE (reference sequence). CDR3 size: 15 residues. The chain's CDR3 is CDSTQGGRATDAQYF. The CDR3 region has the DNA TGTGACAGCACCCAAGGGGGGAGGGCCACAGATGCGCAGTATTTT.

As for this clonotype: One end of the junction varies from germline; a read error may be responsible. V and J are TRBV11-2 and TRBJ2-5; 7 nucleotides match TRBD1. CDR3 length equals 13 residues. CDR1 SGHAT and CDR2 FQNNGV come from the germline V gene. The CDR3 spells CASSRQGWETQCF. In DNA form, the CDR3 reads TGTGCCAGCAGCCGACAGGGTTGGGAGACTCAGTGTTTC.

Worth noting for this clonotype: The junction shows a germline mismatch at one end, possibly a read error. V is TRBV12-3 or TRBV12-4 and J is TRBJ2-3; 12 bases line up with TRBD1. The CDR3 consists of 17 residues. The CDR3 loop reads CASSLALGTGGIDMQYF. The CDR3 nucleotides read TGTGCCAGCAGTTTAGCGCTCGGGACAGGGGGCATAGATATGCAGTATTTT.

With regard to this clonotype: This clone may be a read error of a much larger clone one base away. This chain connects TRBV6-6 to TRBJ2-7; TRBD1 aligns across 8 bases. The CDR3 covers 14 residues. Looked up from germline, CDR1 is MNHNY and CDR2 is SVGAGI (reference sequence). CDR3 residues: CTSSWAQGAYEQYF. In nucleotides, the CDR3 is TGTACCAGCAGTTGGGCGCAGGGGGCTTACGAGCAGTACTTC.

The rearrangement joins TRBV29-1 to TRBJ2-7, with D maybe TRBD2 (5 bases). The CDR3 loop spans 14 amino acids. CDR1 and CDR2 (germline): SQVTM, ANQGSEA. CDR3 region: CYVEGRDSSYEQYF. The CDR3, as DNA: TGCTACGTTGAGGGCCGGGATAGCTCCTACGAGCAGTACTTC.

For this clonotype: The conserved phenylalanine or tryptophan normally closing the CDR3 is absent here, so this likely arose from a read error. The gene calls are TRBV13 and TRBJ2-2; possible D gene TRBD2, 5 bases. Germline assignment: CDR1 PRHDT and CDR2 FYEKMQ (reference sequence). This CDR3 contains 12 residues. CDR3 residues: CAGSLRAGELFC. The DNA for the CDR3 is TGTGCCGGCAGCTTGAGGGCCGGGGAGCTGTTTTGT.

Worth noting for this clonotype: One end of the junction varies from germline; a read error may be responsible. The V call is TRBV6-6, the J call TRBJ2-7, with TRBD2 matching over 8 bases. CDR3 size: 15 residues. CDR1 and CDR2 (germline): MNHNY, SVGAGI (reference sequence). This CDR3 reads CTSSYGGAGVSEQYF. In DNA, the CDR3 is TGTACCAGCAGTTACGGGGGGGCGGGAGTAAGCGAGCAGTACTTC.

For this clonotype: This sequence may be a read error, since a much larger clone differs from it by one base. V gene TRBV18 combines with J gene TRBJ1-2, with 10 bases fitting TRBD1. V trimming: 4 bases; J trimming: 3 bases; junction bases outside the gene matches: 8. The CDR3 consists of 16 residues. Germline V lookup: CDR1 KGHSH, CDR2 LQKENI. This CDR3 is CASSLPGQGNDYGYTF. The CDR3 DNA sequence: TGTGCCAGCTCACTACCGGGACAGGGGAATGACTATGGCTACACCTTC.

The CDR3 DNA reads as TGTGCCAGTGGCTTGAGCGGGAGTACCAATGAGCAGTACTTC. Encoded protein: CASGLSGSTNEQYF. V usage is TRBV11-2 and J usage is TRBJ2-7; 8 nucleotides agree with TRBD2. V was pared by 9 bases and J by 7 bases, with 14 bases of the junction left unmatched. The CDR3 is made up of 14 amino acids. The germline gives CDR1 SGHAT, CDR2 FQNNGV.

Concerning this clonotype itself: The junction departs from the called germline gene at one end, perhaps through a read error. The gene calls are TRBV5-1 and TRBJ2-3, with D possibly called TRBD1 or TRBD2 (8 bases each). The CDR3 length is 17 residues. Germline CDR1 reads SGHRS; CDR2 reads YFSETQ. The CDR3 DNA reads TGCGCCAGCAGTTTGGGGACAGGCAGGAGCGGGGGAGATACGCAGTATTTT. Its translation: CASSLGTGRSGGDTQYF.

The chain carries TRBV28 and TRBJ1-1; TRBD1 might be the D (6 bases). Trimming cost V 4 bases and J 5 bases, with 20 bases left between them. The CDR3 runs 16 residues. The germline V gene has CDR1 MDHEN and CDR2 SYDVKM. CDR3 bases: TGTGCCAGCAGTTCGGCAGGGGATGATAGGAGGACTGAAGCTTTCTTT. This codes for CASSSAGDDRRTEAFF.

The chain couples TRBV5-6 to TRBJ1-2; D remains ambiguous. Germline CDR1 reads SGHDT; CDR2 reads YYEEEE. CDR3 size: 15 residues. Between the trimmed V and J ends, which lost 8 bases and 5 bases, there was a span of 22 bases. CDR3 residues: CASSISGTNPYGYTF. In DNA form, the CDR3 reads TGTGCCAGTAGTATTTCCGGCACTAATCCGTATGGCTACACCTTC.

The chain uses TRBV5-1 and TRBJ1-1, with 7 bases identical to TRBD1. The CDR3 spans 15 residues. The V and J ends lost 0 bases and 0 bases, in that order; junction bases with no gene match: 2. Germline CDR1 SGHRS, CDR2 YFSETQ. The CDR3: CASSLVQGMNTEAFF. The CDR3 region has the DNA TGCGCCAGCAGCTTGGTACAGGGGATGAACACTGAAGCTTTCTTT. Variable domain in full (rest from reference TRBV5-1 and TRBJ1-1): KAGVTQTPRYLIKTRGQQVTLSCSPISGHRSVSWYQQTPGQGLQFLFEYFSETQRNKGNFPGRFSGRQFSNSRSEMNVSTLELGDSALYLCASSLVQGMNTEAFFGQGTRLTVV.

The rearrangement uses TRBV29-1 and TRBJ1-1; D is possibly TRBD1 (5 bases). The germline V gene encodes CDR1 SQVTM and CDR2 ANQGSEA. V shed 8 bases and J shed 5 bases, with 15 bases lying between them. The CDR3 is made up of 12 amino acids. The CDR3 is CSTPKGRTEAFF. The CDR3 DNA reads as TGCAGCACTCCGAAGGGGAGGACTGAAGCTTTCTTT.

As concerns this clonotype: The junction does not match germline at one end; this may be a read error. The rearrangement uses TRBV4-1 and TRBJ1-5, with 7 positions matching TRBD1. There are 15 residues in the CDR3. CDR1 and CDR2 from the germline V gene are MGHRA and YSYEKL. CDR3 DNA: TGCGCTAGCAGCCTAGTGACAGGGAGCAATCAGCCCCAGCATTTT. Translated, it gives CASSLVTGSNQPQHF.

This chain uses TRBV4-1 with TRBJ2-7, with TRBD2 matching over 9 bases. This CDR3 is 16 amino acids long. From germline, CDR1 is MGHRA and CDR2 YSYEKL. The J segment lost 6 bases and the V segment lost 0 bases, leaving 9 bases of the junction unmatched. As DNA, the CDR3 is TGCGCCAGCAGCCAAGATGAGACTAGCGGTTACTCCGAGCAGTACTTC. Amino acids: CASSQDETSGYSEQYF.

A note on this clonotype: At one boundary the junction diverges from the germline segment, which might be a read error. V gene TRBV10-3 combines with J gene TRBJ2-7; 7 nucleotides match TRBD2. CDR3 size: 12 residues. Germline V gene data show CDR1 as ENHRY and CDR2 as SYGVKD. For the CDR3, the DNA is TGTGCTATCACTTCGGGGGGATACGAGCAGTACTTC. Translated, it gives CAITSGGYEQYF.

This clonotype has just one count. The junction does not match germline at one end; this may be a read error. The V gene is TRBV6-6, the J gene TRBJ2-5; D is ambiguous. The V gene's germline CDR1 is MNHNY and CDR2 SVGAGI (reference sequence). The CDR3 is 14 residues long. The DNA of the CDR3 is TGTGTCAGCAGTTACGGGTCGAATGAAGAGACCCAGTACTTC. Amino acids: CVSSYGSNEETQYF.

By its share, this clonotype is medium-sized. The rearrangement joins TRBV11-1 to TRBJ1-1; TRBD1 aligns across 7 bases. The V segment lost 4 bases and the J segment 7 bases; nucleotides outside the gene matches: 3. The germline gives CDR1 SGHAT, CDR2 FQDESV (reference sequence). The CDR3 totals 12 residues. CDR3 nucleotides: TGTGCCAGCAGCTCACAGGGGTTTGAAGCTTTCTTT. It specifies CASSSQGFEAFF.